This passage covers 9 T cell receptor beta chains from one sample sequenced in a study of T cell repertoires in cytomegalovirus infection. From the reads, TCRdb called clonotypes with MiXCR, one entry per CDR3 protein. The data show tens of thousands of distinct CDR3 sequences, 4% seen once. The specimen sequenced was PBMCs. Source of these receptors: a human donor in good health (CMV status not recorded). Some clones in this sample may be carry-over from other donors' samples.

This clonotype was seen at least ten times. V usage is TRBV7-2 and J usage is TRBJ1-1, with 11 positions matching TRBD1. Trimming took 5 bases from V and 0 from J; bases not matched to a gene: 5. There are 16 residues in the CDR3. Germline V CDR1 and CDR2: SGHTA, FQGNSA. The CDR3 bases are TGTGCCAGCAGCAGCGGACAGGGGGCTCTGAACACTGAAGCTTTCTTT. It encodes CASSSGQGALNTEAFF.

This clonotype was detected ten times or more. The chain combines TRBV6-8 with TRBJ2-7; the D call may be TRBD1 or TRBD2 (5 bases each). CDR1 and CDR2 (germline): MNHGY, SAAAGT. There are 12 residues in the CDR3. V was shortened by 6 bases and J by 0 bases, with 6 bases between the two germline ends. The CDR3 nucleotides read TGTGCCAGCAGGGGGGACTCCTACGAGCAGTACTTC. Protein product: CASRGDSYEQYF.

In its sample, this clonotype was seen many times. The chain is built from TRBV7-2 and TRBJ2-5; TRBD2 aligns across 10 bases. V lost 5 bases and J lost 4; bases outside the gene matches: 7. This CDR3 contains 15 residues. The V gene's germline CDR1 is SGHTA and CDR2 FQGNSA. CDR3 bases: TGTGCCAGCAGCCTAACTAGCGGGACCGGAGAGACCCAGTACTTC. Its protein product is CASSLTSGTGETQYF.

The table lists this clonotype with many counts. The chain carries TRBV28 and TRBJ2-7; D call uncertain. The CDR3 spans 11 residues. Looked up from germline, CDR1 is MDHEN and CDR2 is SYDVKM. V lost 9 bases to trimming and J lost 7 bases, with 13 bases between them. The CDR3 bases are TGTGCCAGTACCTCCTGGGGTGAGCAGTACTTC. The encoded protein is CASTSWGEQYF.

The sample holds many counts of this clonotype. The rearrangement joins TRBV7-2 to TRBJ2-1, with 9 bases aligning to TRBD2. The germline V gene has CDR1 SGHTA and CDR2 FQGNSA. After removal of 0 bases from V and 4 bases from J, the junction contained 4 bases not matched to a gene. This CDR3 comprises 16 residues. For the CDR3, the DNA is TGTGCCAGCAGCTTAGCGGGGACTAGCCGATACAATGAGCAGTTCTTC. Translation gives CASSLAGTSRYNEQFF. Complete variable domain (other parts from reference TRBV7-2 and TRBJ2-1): GAGVSQSPSNKVTEKGKDVELRCDPISGHTALYWYRQSLGQGLEFLIYFQGNSAPDKSGLPSDRFSAERTGGSVSTLTIQRTQQEDSAVYLCASSLAGTSRYNEQFFGPGTRLTVL.

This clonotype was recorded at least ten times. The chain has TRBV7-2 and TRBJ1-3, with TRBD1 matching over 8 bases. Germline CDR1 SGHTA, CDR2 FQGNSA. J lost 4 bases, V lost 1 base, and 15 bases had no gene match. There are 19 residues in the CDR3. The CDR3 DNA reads TGTGCCAGCAGCTTAGTTTCCAGGGGGCGCGGGATGGCCGGAAACACCATATATTTT. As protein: CASSLVSRGRGMAGNTIYF.

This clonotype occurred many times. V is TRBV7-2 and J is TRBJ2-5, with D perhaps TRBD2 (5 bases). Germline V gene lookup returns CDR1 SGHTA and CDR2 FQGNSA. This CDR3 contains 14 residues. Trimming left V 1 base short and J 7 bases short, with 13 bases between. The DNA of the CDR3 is TGTGCCAGCAGCTTAGGACCAGCGGAGTGGACCCAGTACTTC. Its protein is CASSLGPAEWTQYF.

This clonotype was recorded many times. The CDR3 DNA sequence: TGTGCCAGCAGCTTAGGGGAACAGTTCACAGATACGCAGTATTTT. This translates into CASSLGEQFTDTQYF. The J gene is TRBJ2-3, the V gene TRBV7-2; D call uncertain. Germline CDR1 SGHTA, CDR2 FQGNSA. V lost 1 base to trimming and J lost 2 bases, with 10 bases between them. The CDR3 is 15 residues long.

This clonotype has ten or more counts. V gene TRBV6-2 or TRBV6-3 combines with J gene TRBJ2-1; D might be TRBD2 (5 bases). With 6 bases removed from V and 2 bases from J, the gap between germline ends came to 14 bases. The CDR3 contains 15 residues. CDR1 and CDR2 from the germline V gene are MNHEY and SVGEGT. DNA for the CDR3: TGTGCCAGCAGAGACCAGTCGGGGACCTACAATGAGCAGTTCTTC. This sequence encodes CASRDQSGTYNEQFF.